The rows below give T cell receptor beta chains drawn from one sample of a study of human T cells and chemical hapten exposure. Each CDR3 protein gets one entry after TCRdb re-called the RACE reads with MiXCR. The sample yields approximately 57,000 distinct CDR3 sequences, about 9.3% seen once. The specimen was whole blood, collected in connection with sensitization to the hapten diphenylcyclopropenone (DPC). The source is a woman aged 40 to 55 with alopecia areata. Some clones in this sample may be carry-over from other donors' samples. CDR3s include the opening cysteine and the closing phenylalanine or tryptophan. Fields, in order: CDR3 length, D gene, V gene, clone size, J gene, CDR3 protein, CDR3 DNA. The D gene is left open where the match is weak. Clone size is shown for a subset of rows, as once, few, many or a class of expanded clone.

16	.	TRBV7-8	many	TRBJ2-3	CASSSRGLLSTDTQYF	TGTGCCAGCAGCTCCCGGGGGCTTCTTAGCACAGATACGCAGTATTTT
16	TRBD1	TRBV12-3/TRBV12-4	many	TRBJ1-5	CASTLYPDRGNQPQHF	TGTGCCAGCACCCTTTATCCGGACAGGGGGAATCAGCCCCAGCATTTT
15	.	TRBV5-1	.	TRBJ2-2	CASSLAPGLAGELFF	TGCGCCAGCAGCTTGGCGCCGGGTCTCGCCGGGGAGCTGTTTTTT
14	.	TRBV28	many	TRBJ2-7	CASSLVRTLYEQYF	TGTGCCAGCAGTTTAGTCCGGACACTTTACGAGCAGTACTTC
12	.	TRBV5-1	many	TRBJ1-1	CASSLGFGVAFF	TGCGCCAGCAGCTTGGGATTCGGAGTAGCTTTCTTT
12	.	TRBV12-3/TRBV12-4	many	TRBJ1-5	CASTVGGEPQHF	TGTGCCAGCACCGTAGGGGGTGAGCCCCAGCATTTT
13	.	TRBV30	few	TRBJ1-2	CAWSVQQGNGYTF	TGTGCCTGGAGTGTACAACAGGGTAATGGCTACACCTTC
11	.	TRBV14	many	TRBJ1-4	CASSLGGKLFF	TGTGCCAGCAGCCTCGGTGGAAAACTGTTTTTT
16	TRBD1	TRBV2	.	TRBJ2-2	CASSPRDRMNTGELFF	TGTGCCAGCAGTCCCCGGGACAGGATGAACACCGGGGAGCTGTTTTTT
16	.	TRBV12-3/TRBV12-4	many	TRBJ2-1	CASSFRVMSSYNEQFF	TGTGCCAGCAGTTTCAGGGTGATGAGCTCCTACAATGAGCAGTTCTTC
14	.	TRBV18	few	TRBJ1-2	CASSHGQVLYGYTF	TGTGCCAGCTCACACGGGCAGGTCCTCTATGGCTACACCTTC
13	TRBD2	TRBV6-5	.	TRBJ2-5	CASSPGAGKTQYF	TGTGCCAGCAGTCCCGGAGCGGGGAAGACCCAGTACTTC
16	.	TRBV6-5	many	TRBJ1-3	CASSYSKPSSGNTIYF	TGTGCCAGCAGTTACTCGAAACCGAGCTCTGGAAACACCATATATTTT
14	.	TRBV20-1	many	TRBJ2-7	CSARGGRSSYEQYF	TGCAGTGCTAGAGGAGGACGGAGCTCCTACGAGCAGTACTTC